This T cell receptor beta chain was sequenced in a study of CD8 T cells in ankylosing spondylitis (dated by TCRdb to between 2016 and 2019). In the study overall: The study profiled T cell receptor beta repertoires in healthy donors and ankylosing spondylitis patients to find disease-linked TCR variants. The full study cohort comprised 25 ankylosing spondylitis patients and 85 to 120 healthy donors. Peripheral blood was sampled, and synovial fluid was also collected from ankylosing spondylitis patients.

The paper's findings and limits, for the study overall: A TCR beta motif of about 8 highly homologous amino acid variants appeared characteristic of blood from ankylosing spondylitis patients. A CD8+ phenotype was shown by the disease-linked clones, which were found at relatively low frequencies in peripheral blood. The disease-linked clones were reported to be significantly enriched in matched synovial fluid samples from ankylosing spondylitis patients. Some TCR beta motif variants had previously been reported in synovial fluid and blood of reactive arthritis patients, which suggested common disease-initiation mechanisms.

On this clonotype: Its specific antigen is unknown. No base qualities exist here, and no much larger clone lies one base off it.

From its cysteine to its phenylalanine, the CDR3 spans 15 amino acids. The only DNA kept is the CDR3, 45 bases in frame from the first base. According to the germline V gene, CDR1 reads SGHRS and CDR2 reads YFSETQ. V is cut by 4 bases and J by 1 base, and the space between the germline ends is 14 bases. Data came from an Illumina HiSeq 2500. TCR beta libraries were prepared by quantitative 5'-RACE with molecular barcodes. The original methods were these. To identify disease-linked TCR variants, a new computational method was used, one built on a probabilistic model of VDJ rearrangement. In-frame beta chains were kept once TCRdb had trimmed the public reads at Q25 with fastp and called clones with MiXCR. Every CDR3 protein is listed once, alongside the most common genes and DNA of its rows. TCRdb's processing, not the authors', yielded these V and J calls. The sample profile shows a few hundred thousand distinct CDR3 sequences; about a fifth of them were found once. The top ten hold 15% to 20% of the sample.

Recombination joined TRBV5-1 with TRBJ1-1; the D gene is perhaps TRBD1, on 6 matching bases. Input material: blood, either unsorted or a sorted T cell fraction (not recorded which). This sequence was found in a male donor with ankylosing spondylitis. The CDR3 has the sequence CASSQRGARNTEAFF. The DNA is as follows: TGCGCCAGCAGCCAGCGGGGGGCGCGGAACACTGAAGCTTTCTTT.